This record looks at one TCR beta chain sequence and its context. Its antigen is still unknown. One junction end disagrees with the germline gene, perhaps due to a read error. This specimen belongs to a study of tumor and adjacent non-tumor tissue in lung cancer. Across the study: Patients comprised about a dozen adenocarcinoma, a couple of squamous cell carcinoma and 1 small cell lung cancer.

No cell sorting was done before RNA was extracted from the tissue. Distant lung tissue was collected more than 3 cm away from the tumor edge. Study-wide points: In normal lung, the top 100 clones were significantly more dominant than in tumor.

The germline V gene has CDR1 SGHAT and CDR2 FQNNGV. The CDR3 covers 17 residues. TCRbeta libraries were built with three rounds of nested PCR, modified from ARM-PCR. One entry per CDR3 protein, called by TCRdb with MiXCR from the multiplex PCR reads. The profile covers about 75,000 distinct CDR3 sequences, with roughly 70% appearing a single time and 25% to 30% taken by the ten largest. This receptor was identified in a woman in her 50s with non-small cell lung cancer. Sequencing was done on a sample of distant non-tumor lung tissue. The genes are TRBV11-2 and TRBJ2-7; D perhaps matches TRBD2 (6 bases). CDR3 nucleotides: TGTGCCAACAGCTTAGCCGCGGGACGGACGGGGCCCTATGAGCAGTACTTC. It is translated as CANSLAAGRTGPYEQYF.